What follows describes a single T cell receptor beta chain. Germline CDR1 reads MNHNS; CDR2 reads SASEGT. V was pared by 2 bases and J by 1 base, with 11 bases between. CDR3 length: 15 residues. This sample is drawn from a study of blood T cells in healthy people across ages. The authors ran a second PCR of 7 to 11 cycles using a sample-barcoded 5' primer and a J-beta primer mix. TCRdb re-called the 5' RACE reads with MiXCR, one entry per CDR3 protein. This sample has some 1.4 million distinct CDR3 sequences; around 39% occur once, and the top ten carry approximately 7.9%. The sequence was obtained from a woman aged 18-35 years in good health. The gene calls are TRBV6-1 and TRBJ1-2; D is undetermined. The sample comprised blood. Here the CDR3 reads CASSETAAYNYGYTF. The CDR3 DNA reads as TGTGCCAGCAGTGAAACGGCAGCCTATAACTATGGCTACACCTTC.